Listed here are 9 T cell receptor beta chains from one sample, sequenced in a study of cytomegalovirus exposure and HLA in healthy donors. PCR primers comprised 60 Vbeta and 13 Jbeta primers. Some clones are missing from TCRdb's copy, which holds only in-frame ones; the method was immunoSEQ multiplex PCR. The sample consists of 150,000 to 200,000 clones, around 83% of them appearing once. The specimen sequenced was PBMCs. Receptors were obtained from a man aged 50 to 60 in good health and CMV-seropositive.

The V and J genes are TRBV30 and TRBJ1-3; 10 bases align to TRBD1. Germline V gives CDR1 GTSNPN, CDR2 SVGIG (reference sequence). The CDR3 sequence is 13 residues long. The junction had 3 bases not matched to a gene; V was cut back by 5 bases and J by 5 bases. The CDR3 sequence is CAWGTGVRNTIYF. In nucleotides, the CDR3 is TGTGCCTGGGGGACAGGGGTCCGAAACACCATATATTTT.

This rearrangement joins TRBV9 to TRBJ2-1; a possible D gene is TRBD1 (7 bases). Looked up from germline, CDR1 is SGDLS and CDR2 is YYNGEE. V lost 0 bases, J lost 6 bases, and 22 bases lay in between. The CDR3 sequence is 18 residues long. CDR3 in DNA: TGTGCCAGCAGCGTAGGTAGGGGGCGCCTCGGGAGAACCAATGAGCAGTTCTTC. Translated, it gives CASSVGRGRLGRTNEQFF.

Only a few counts were recorded for this clone. The chain joins TRBV5-4 to TRBJ2-1; the match to TRBD2 covers 11 bases. Germline V lookup: CDR1 SGHNT, CDR2 YYREEE (reference sequence). The J segment lost 9 bases and the V segment lost 3 bases, leaving 8 bases of the junction unmatched. The CDR3 is made up of 15 amino acids. DNA for the CDR3: TGTGCCAGCAGCTCAACCCTAGCGGGAGGCGCTGAGCAGTTCTTC. It is translated as CASSSTLAGGAEQFF. Full variable domain (rest looked up from reference TRBV5-4 and TRBJ2-1): ETGVTQSPTHLIKTRGQQVTLRCSSQSGHNTVSWYQQALGQGPQFIFQYYREEENGRGNFPPRFSGLQFPNYSSELNVNALELDDSALYLCASSSTLAGGAEQFFGPGTRLTVL.

This CDR3 reads CASSQESTGLAGSDTQYF. The CDR3 DNA reads TGCGCCAGCAGCCAAGAATCCACCGGACTAGCGGGATCAGATACGCAGTATTTT. V and J are TRBV4-1 and TRBJ2-3; 12 nucleotides align to TRBD2. Trimming at V came to 0 bases and at J to 4 bases, leaving 8 bases not matched to a gene. CDR1 and CDR2 from the germline V gene are MGHRA and YSYEKL. This CDR3 has 18 amino acids.

The CDR3 DNA reads as TGTGCCAGCAGTTTATTGGTCAGGGCGGCCACTGAAGCTTTCTTT. Amino acid sequence: CASSLLVRAATEAFF. This chain joins TRBV28 and TRBJ1-1, with D possibly being TRBD1 (5 bases). This CDR3 spans 15 amino acids. Trimming removed 1 base from V and 4 bases from J, with 13 bases in between. Germline values: CDR1 MDHEN, CDR2 SYDVKM.

The genes are TRBV9 and TRBJ1-2, with D uncertain. The CDR3 runs 13 residues. V lost 0 bases to trimming and J lost 5 bases, with 8 bases between them. Germline CDR1 reads SGDLS; CDR2 reads YYNGEE. CDR3 loop: CASSVGSEYGYTF. CDR3 DNA: TGTGCCAGCAGCGTAGGGAGTGAGTATGGCTACACCTTC.

The J gene is TRBJ2-5, the V gene TRBV4-2, with TRBD1 matching over 9 bases. Germline CDR1 and CDR2: LGHNA and YNFKEQ. The V gene end was trimmed by 3 bases and the J gene end by 3 bases; junction bases not matched to a gene: 5. The CDR3 extends over 15 amino acids. CDR3 DNA sequence: TGTGCCAGCAGCCAGACGGGGACAGGGAAAGAGACCCAGTACTTC. It specifies CASSQTGTGKETQYF.

V usage is TRBV4-1 and J usage is TRBJ2-2; 9 bases line up with TRBD2. CDR1 is MGHRA, CDR2 YSYEKL, per germline. With V trimmed by 5 bases and J by 9 bases, 13 bases remained unmatched. This CDR3 has 16 residues. The CDR3 DNA is TGCGCCAGCAGCAAAACAAGCGGGGGGAGGAGAAGGGAGCTGTTTTTT. Protein product: CASSKTSGGRRRELFF.

The chain recombines TRBV19 with TRBJ2-2, with a weak D call TRBD1 (6 bases). The V and J ends lost 5 bases and 4 bases respectively, with 14 bases between them. CDR1 LNHDA and CDR2 SQIVND come from the germline V gene (reference sequence). The length of the CDR3 is 15 residues. The CDR3 DNA sequence: TGTGCCAGTAGTTGGGCAGGGGCCTCCACCGGGGAGCTGTTTTTT. Its translation: CASSWAGASTGELFF.